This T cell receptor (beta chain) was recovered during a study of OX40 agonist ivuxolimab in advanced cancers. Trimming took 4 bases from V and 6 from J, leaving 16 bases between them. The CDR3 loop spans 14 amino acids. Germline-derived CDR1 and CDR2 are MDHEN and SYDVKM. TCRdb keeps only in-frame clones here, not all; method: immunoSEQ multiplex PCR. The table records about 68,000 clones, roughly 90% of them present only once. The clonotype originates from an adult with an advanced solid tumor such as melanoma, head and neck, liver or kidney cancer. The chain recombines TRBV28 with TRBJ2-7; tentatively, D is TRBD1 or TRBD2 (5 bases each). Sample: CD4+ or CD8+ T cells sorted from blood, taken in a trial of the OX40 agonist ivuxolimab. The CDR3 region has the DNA TGTGCCAGCAGTTACTCGAGAGGGACGCTCGAGCAGTACTTC. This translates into CASSYSRGTLEQYF.